This TCR beta chain stems from a study of regulatory T cells in long-lasting Graves disease. Ten or more counts support this clonotype. Library construction for TCR beta used iRepertoire HTBI primers and Arm-PCR of CDR3 regions. TCRdb redid the calling of the multiplex PCR reads with MiXCR, one entry per CDR3 protein. The sample records some 240,000 distinct CDR3 sequences, around a fifth being singletons. V dropped 5 bases and J dropped 4; count of bases not matched to a gene: 6. Germline values: CDR1 LGHDT, CDR2 YNNKEL (reference sequence). There are 15 residues in the CDR3. Time point here: newly diagnosed GD, antithyroid drugs for less than 3 months. PBMCs provided the RNA from which the TCR library was made. These sequences were also reported in another study, on T cells in Graves' hyperthyroidism and ophthalmopathy.

The clonotype comes from a woman aged 25 to 39 with Graves disease. Sample: peripheral blood mononuclear cells (PBMCs), taken at new diagnosis, from a patient treated with antithyroid drugs. V gene TRBV3-1 combines with J gene TRBJ2-5, with 11 bases identical to TRBD2. CDR3 DNA: TGTGCCAGCAGCGTCCGACTAGCGGGATCAGAGACCCAGTACTTC. Its translation is CASSVRLAGSETQYF.